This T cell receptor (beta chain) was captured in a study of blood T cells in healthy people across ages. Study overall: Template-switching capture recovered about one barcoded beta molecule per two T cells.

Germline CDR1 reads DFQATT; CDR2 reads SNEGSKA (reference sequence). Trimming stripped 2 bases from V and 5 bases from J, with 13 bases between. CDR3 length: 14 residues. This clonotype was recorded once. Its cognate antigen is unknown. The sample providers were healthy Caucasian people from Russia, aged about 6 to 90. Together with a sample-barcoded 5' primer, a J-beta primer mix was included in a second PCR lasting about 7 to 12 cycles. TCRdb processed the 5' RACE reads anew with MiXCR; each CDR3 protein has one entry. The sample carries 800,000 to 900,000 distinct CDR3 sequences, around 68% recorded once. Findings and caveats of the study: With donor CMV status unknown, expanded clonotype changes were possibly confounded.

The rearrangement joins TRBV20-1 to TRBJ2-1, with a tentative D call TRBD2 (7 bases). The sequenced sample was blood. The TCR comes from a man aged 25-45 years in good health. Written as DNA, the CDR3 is TGCAGTGCTAGAAGGGGGGGGGCCGACAATGAGCAGTTCTTC. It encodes CSARRGGADNEQFF.